The clone carrying this T cell receptor (beta chain) was recorded once. Its antigen remains unknown. The sample originates from a study of T cells in localized non-small cell lung cancer. Broader study findings: Longer overall survival was seen with higher T cell density measured in blood. Adjacent uninvolved lung tissue had the highest T cell clonality, exceeding tumor.

Libraries were prepared by immunoSEQ multiplex PCR; TCRdb keeps only in-frame clonotypes and omits some of them. The data contain 45,000 to 55,000 clones, just over 85% of them seen just once; the ten biggest clones take up approximately 20%. V lost 4 bases, J lost 2 bases, and 18 bases lay in between. Germline CDR1 is SGHRS and CDR2 is YFSETQ. The CDR3 spans 16 residues. V gene TRBV5-1 combines with J gene TRBJ2-5; TRBD1 might be the D (6 bases). Specimen: peripheral blood, collected before any cancer treatment. The sequence derives from a male donor at least 60 years old with stage III squamous cell lung carcinoma. CDR3 bases: TGCGCCAGCAGCGATAGTACCGGGACAAGACAAGAGACCCAGTACTTC. Its translation is CASSDSTGTRQETQYF.